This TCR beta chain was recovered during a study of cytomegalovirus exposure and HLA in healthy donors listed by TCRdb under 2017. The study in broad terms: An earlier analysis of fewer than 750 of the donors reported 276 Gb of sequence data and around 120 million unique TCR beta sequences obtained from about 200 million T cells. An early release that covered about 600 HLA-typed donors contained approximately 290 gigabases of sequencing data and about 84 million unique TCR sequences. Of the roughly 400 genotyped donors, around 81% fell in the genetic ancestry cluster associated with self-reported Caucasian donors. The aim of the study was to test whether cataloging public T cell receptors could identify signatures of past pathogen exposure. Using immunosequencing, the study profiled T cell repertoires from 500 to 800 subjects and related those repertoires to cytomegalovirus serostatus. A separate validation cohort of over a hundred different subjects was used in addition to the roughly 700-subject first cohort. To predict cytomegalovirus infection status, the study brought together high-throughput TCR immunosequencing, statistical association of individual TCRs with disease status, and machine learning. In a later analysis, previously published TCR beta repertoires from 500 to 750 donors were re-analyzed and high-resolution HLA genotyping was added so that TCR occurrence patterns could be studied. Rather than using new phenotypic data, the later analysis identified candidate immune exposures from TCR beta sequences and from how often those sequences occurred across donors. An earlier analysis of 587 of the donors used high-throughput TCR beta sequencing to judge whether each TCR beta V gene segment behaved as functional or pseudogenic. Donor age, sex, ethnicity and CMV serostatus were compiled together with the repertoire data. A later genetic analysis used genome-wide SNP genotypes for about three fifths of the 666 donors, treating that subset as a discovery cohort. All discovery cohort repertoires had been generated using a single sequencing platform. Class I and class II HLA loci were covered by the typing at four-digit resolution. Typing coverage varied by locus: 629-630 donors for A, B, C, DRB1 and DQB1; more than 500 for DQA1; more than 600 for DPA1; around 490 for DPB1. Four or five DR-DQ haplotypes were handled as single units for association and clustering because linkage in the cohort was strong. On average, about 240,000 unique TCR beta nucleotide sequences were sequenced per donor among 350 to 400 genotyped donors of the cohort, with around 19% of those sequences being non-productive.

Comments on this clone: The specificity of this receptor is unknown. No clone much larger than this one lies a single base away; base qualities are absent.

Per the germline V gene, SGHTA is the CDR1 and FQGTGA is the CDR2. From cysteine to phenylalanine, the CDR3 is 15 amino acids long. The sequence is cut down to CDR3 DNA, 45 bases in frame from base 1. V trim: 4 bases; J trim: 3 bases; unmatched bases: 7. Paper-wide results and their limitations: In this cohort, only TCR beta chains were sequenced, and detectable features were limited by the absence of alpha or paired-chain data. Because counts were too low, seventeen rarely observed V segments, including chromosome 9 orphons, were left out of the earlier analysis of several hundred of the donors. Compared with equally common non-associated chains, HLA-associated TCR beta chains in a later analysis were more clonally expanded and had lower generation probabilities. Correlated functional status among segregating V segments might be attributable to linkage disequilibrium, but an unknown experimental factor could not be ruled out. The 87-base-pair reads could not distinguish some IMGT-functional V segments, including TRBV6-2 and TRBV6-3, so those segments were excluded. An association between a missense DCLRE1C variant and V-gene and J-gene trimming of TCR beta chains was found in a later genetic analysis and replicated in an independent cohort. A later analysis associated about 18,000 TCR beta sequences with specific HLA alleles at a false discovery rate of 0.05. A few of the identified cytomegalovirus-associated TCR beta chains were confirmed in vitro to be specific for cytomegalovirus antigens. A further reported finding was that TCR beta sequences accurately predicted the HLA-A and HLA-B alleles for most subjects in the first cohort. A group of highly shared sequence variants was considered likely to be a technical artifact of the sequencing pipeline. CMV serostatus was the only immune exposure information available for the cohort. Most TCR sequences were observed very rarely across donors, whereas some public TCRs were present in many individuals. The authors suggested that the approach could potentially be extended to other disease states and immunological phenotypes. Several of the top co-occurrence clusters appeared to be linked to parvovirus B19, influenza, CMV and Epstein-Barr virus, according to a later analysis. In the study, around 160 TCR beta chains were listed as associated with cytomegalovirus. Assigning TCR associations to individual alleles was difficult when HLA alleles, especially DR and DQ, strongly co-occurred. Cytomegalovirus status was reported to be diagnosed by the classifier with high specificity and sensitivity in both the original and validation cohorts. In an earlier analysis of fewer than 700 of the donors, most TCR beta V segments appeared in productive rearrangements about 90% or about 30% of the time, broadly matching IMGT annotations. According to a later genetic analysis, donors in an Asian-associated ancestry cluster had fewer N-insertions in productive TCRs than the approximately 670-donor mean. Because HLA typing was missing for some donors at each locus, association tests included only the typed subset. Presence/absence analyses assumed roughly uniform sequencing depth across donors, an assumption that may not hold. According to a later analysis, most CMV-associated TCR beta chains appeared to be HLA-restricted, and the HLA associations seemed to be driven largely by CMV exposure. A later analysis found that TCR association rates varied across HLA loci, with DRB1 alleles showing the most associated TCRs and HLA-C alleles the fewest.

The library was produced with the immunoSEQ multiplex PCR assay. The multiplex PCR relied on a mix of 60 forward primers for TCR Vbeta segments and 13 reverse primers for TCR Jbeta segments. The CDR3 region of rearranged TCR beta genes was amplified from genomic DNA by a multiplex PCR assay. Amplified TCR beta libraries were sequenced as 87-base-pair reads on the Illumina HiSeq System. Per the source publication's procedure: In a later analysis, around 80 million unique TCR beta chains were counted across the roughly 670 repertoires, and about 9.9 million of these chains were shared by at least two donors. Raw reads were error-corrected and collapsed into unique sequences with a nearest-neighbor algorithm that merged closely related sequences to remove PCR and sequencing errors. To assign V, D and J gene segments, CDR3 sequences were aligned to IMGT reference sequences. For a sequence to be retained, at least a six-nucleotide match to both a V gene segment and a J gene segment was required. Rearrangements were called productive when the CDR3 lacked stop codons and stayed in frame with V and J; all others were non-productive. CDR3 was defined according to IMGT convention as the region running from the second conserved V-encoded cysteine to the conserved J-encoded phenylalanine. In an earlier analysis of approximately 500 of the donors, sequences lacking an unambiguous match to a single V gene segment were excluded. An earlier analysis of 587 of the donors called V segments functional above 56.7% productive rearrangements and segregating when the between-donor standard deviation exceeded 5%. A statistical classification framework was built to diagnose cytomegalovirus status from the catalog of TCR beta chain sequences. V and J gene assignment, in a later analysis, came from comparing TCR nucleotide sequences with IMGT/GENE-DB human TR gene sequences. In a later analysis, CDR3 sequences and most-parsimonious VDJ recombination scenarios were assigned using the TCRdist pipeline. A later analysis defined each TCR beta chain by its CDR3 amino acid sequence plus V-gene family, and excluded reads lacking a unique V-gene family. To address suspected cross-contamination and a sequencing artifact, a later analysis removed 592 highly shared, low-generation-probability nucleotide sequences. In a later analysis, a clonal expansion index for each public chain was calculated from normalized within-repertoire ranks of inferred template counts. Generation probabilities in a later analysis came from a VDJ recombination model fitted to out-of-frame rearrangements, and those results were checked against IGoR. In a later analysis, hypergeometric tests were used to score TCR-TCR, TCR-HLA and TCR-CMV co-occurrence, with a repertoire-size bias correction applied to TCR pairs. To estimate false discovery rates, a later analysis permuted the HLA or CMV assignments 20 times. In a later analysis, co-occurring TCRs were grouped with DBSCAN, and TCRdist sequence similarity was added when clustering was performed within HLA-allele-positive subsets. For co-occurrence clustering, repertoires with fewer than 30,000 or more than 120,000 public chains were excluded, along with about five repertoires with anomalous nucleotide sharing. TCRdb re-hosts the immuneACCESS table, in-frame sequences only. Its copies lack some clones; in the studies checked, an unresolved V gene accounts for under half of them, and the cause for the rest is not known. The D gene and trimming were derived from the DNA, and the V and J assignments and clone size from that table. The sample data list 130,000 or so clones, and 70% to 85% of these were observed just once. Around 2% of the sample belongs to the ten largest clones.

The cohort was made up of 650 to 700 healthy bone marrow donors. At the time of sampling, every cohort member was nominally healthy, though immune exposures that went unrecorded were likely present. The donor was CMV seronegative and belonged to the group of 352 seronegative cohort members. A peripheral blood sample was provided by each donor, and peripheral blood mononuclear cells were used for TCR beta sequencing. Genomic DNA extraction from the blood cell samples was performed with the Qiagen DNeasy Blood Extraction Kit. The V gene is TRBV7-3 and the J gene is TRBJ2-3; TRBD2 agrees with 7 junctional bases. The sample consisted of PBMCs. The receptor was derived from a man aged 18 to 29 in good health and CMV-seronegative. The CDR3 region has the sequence CASSSVGGLTDTQYF. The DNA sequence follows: TGTGCCAGCAGCTCCGTGGGGGGGTTGACAGATACGCAGTATTTT.